This T cell receptor (beta chain) is from a study of cytomegalovirus exposure and HLA in healthy donors. Looking at the study overall: In terms of ancestry, the Caucasian-associated cluster contained 75% to 85% of the roughly 400 genotyped donors.

V was pared by 3 bases and J by 3 bases, with 3 bases of the junction left unmatched. Germline V gene lookup returns CDR1 LNHDA and CDR2 SQIVND (reference sequence). This CDR3 is 15 amino acids long. The study ran its PCR with 60 Vbeta and 13 Jbeta primers. Here immunoSEQ multiplex PCR was the method, and the copy in TCRdb shows in-frame clones only, minus some. The sample has roughly 180,000 clones; approximately 84% are singletons. Unrecorded immune exposure was likely among donors, who were nominally healthy when sampled. The chain is built from TRBV19 and TRBJ1-4, with 8 bases fitting TRBD1. Sequenced input: PBMCs. This TCR was sampled from a girl aged 10-17 years in good health and CMV-seropositive. This CDR3 reads CASSILTGANEKLFF. DNA of the CDR3: TGTGCCAGTAGTATCTTGACAGGGGCTAATGAAAAACTGTTTTTT.